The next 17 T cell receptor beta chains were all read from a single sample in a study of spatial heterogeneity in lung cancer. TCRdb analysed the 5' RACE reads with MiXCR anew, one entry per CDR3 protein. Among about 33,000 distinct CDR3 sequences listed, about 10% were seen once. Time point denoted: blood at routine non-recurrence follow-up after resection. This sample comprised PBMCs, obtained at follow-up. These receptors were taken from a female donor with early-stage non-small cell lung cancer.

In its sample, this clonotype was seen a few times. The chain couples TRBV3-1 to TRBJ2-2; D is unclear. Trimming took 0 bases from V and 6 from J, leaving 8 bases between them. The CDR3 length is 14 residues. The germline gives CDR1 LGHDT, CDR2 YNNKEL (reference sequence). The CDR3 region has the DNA TGTGCCAGCAGCCAAGACGGCGTTTCCGGGGAGCTGTTTTTT. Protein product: CASSQDGVSGELFF.

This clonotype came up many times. This CDR3 reads CASNPWGNTEAFF. The CDR3 DNA sequence: TGTGCCAGCAACCCATGGGGCAACACTGAAGCTTTCTTT. This chain connects TRBV6-2 or TRBV6-3 to TRBJ1-1; TRBD1 is a possible D gene (5 bases). CDR3 size: 13 residues. V gave up 7 bases and J gave up 2 bases, with 11 bases separating them. The germline V gene encodes CDR1 MNHEY and CDR2 SVGEGT.

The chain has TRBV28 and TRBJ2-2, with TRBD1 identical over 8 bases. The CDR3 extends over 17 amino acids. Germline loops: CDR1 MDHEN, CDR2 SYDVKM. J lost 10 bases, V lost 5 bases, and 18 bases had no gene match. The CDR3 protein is CASSPSLNLDREPELFF. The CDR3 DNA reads TGTGCCAGCAGTCCCTCACTCAATTTGGACAGGGAACCGGAGCTGTTTTTT. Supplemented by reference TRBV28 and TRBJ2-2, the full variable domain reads DVKVTQSSRYLVKRTGEKVFLECVQDMDHENMFWYRQDPGLGLRLIYFSYDVKMKEKGDIPEGYSVSREKKERFSLILESASTNQTSMYLCASSPSLNLDREPELFFGEGSRLTVL.

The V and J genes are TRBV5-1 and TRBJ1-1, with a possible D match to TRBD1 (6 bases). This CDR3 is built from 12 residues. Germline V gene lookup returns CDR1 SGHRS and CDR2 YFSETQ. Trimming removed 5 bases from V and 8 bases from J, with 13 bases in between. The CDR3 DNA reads TGCGCCAGCAGATCTACAGGGCCCGAAGCTTTCTTT. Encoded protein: CASRSTGPEAFF.

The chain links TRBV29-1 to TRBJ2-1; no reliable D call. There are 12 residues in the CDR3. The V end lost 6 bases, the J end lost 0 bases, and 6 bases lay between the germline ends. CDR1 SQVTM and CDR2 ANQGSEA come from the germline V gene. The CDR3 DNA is TGCAGCGTCCCTAGCTCCTACAATGAGCAGTTCTTC. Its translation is CSVPSSYNEQFF.

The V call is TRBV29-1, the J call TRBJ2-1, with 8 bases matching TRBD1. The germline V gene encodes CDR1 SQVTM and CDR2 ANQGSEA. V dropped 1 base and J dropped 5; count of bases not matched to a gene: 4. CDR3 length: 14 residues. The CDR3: CSVEGTGKDNEQFF. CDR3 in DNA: TGCAGCGTTGAAGGGACAGGGAAGGACAATGAGCAGTTCTTC.

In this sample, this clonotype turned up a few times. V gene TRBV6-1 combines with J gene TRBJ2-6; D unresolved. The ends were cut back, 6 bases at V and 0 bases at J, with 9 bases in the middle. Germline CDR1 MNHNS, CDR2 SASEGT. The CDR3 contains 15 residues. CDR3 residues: CASSPLGSGANVLTF. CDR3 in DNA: TGTGCCAGCAGCCCCTTGGGCTCTGGGGCCAACGTCCTGACTTTC.

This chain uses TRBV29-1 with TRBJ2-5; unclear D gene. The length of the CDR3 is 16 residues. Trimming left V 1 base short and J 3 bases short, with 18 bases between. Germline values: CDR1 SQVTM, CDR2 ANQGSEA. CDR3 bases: TGCAGCGTTGAAGCGTGGAGTAGGACCGGTGAAGAGACCCAGTACTTC. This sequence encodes CSVEAWSRTGEETQYF.

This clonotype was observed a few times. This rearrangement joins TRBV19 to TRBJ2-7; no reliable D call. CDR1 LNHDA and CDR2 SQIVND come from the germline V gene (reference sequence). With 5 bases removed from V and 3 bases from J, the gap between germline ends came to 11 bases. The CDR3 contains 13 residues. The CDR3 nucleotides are TGTGCCAGTAGTGGAGCGTGGGGCTACGAGCAGTACTTC. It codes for CASSGAWGYEQYF.

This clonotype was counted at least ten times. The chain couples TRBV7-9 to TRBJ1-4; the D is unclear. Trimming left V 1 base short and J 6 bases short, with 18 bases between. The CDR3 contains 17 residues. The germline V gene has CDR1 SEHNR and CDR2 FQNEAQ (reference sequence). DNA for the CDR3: TGTGCCAGCAGCTTAGAAAGCCCCGGAACGGTTGATGAAAAACTGTTTTTT. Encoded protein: CASSLESPGTVDEKLFF.

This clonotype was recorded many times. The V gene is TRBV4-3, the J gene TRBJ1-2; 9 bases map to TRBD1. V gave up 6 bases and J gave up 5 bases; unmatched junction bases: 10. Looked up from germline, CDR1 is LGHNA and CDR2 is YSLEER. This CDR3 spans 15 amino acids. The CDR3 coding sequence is TGCGCCAGCAGTCCGGACAGGGGTGGAAAGTATGGCTACACCTTC. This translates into CASSPDRGGKYGYTF.

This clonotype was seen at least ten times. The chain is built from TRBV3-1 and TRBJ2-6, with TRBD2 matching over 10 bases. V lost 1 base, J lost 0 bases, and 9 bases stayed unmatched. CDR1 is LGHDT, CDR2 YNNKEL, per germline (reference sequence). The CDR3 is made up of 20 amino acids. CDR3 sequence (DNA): TGTGCCAGCAGCCAAGGTGGTAGGCTAGCGGGGGTCTCTGGGGCCAACGTCCTGACTTTC. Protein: CASSQGGRLAGVSGANVLTF. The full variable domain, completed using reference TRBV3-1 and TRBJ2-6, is DTAVSQTPKYLVTQMGNDKSIKCEQNLGHDTMYWYKQDSKKFLKIMFSYNNKELIINETVPNRFSPKSPDKAHLNLHINSLELGDSAVYFCASSQGGRLAGVSGANVLTFGAGSRLTVL.

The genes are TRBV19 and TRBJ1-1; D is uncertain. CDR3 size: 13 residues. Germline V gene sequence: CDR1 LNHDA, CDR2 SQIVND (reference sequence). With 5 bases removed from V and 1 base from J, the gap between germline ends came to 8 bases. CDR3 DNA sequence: TGTGCCAGTAGTTTCAGAAAGAACACTGAAGCTTTCTTT. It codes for CASSFRKNTEAFF.

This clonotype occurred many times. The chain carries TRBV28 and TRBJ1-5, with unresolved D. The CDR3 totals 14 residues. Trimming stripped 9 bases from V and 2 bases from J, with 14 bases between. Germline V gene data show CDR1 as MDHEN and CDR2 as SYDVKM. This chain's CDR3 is CASDWGSGNQPQHF. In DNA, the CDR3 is TGTGCCAGTGATTGGGGATCGGGCAATCAGCCCCAGCATTTT.

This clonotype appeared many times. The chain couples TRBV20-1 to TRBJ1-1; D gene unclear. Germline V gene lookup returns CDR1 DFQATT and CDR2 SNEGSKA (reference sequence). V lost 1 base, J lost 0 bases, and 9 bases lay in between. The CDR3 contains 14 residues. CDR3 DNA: TGCAGTGCTAGAGCCCCCGGTTTGAACACTGAAGCTTTCTTT. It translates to CSARAPGLNTEAFF.

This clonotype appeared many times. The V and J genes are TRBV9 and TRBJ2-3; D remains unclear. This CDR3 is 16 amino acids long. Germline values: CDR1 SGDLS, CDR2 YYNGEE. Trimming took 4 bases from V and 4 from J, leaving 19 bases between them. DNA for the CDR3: TGTGCCAGCAGCCCCCTCCCTCCGGCACTCCCAGATACGCAGTATTTT. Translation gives CASSPLPPALPDTQYF.

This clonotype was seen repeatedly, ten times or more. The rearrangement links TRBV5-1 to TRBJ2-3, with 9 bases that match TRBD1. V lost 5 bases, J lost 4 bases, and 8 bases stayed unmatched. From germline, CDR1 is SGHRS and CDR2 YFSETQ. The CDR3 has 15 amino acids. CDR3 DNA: TGCGCCAGCAGAACGGGACAGGGAAGATCAGATACGCAGTATTTT. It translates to CASRTGQGRSDTQYF.